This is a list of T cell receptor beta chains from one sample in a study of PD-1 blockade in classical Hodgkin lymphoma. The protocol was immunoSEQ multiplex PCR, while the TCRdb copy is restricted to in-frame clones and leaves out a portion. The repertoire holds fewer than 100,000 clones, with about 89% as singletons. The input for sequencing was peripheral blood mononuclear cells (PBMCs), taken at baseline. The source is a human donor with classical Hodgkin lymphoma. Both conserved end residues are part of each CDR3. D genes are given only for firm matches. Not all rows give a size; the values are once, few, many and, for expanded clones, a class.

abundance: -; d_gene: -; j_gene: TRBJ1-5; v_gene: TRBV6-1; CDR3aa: CASSEASRGRNQPQHF; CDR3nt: TGTGCCAGCAGTGAAGCTTCTAGAGGGCGCAATCAGCCCCAGCATTTT
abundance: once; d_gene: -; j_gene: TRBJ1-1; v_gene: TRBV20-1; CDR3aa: CSAILNTEAFF; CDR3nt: TGCAGTGCTATCTTAAACACTGAAGCTTTCTTT
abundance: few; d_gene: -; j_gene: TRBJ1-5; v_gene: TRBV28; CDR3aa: CASSADTSNQPQHF; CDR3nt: TGTGCCAGCAGTGCCGACACCAGCAATCAGCCCCAGCATTTT
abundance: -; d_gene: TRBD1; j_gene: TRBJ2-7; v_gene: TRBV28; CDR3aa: CASSPTGEDYEQYF; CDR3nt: TGTGCCAGCAGCCCGACAGGGGAGGACTACGAGCAGTACTTC
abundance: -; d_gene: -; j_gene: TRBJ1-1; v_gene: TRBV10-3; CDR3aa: CAISETTDLNTEAFF; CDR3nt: TGTGCCATCAGTGAGACGACAGACCTGAACACTGAAGCTTTCTTT
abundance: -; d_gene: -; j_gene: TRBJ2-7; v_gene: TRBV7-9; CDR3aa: CASSLFQGSSYEQYF; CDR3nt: TGTGCCAGCAGCTTATTTCAGGGAAGCTCCTACGAGCAGTACTTC
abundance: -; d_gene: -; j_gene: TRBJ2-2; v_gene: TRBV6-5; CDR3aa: CASSPTGTPGELFF; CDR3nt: TGTGCCAGCAGTCCGACCGGGACTCCCGGGGAGCTGTTTTTT
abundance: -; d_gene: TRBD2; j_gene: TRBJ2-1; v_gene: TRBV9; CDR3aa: CASSNPGGPGLAAYNEQFF; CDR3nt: TGTGCCAGCAGCAACCCAGGGGGCCCGGGACTAGCGGCGTACAATGAGCAGTTCTTC
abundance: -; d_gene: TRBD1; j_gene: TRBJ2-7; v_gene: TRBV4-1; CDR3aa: CASSQEGQGFYEQYF; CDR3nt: TGCGCCAGCAGCCAGGAGGGACAGGGGTTCTACGAGCAGTACTTC
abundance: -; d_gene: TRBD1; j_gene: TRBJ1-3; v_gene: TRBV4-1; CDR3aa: CASSRAPKDRLSGNTIYF; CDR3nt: TGCGCCAGCAGCCGCGCCCCCAAGGACAGGCTCTCTGGAAACACCATATATTTT
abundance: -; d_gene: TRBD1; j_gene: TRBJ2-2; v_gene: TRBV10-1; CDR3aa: CASSESLGTGANTGELFF; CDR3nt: TGCGCCAGCAGTGAGTCGCTGGGGACAGGGGCGAACACCGGGGAGCTGTTTTTT
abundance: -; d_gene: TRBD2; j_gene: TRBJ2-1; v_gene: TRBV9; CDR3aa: CASSGGLAGYNEQFF; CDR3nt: TGTGCCAGCAGCGGTGGACTAGCGGGATACAATGAGCAGTTCTTC
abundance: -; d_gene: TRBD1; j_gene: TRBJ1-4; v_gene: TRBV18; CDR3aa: CASSFTGVGEKLFF; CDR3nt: TGTGCCAGCTCATTCACAGGGGTCGGTGAAAAACTGTTTTTT
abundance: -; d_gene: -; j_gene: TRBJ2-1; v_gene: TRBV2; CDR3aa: CASRIEKQFF; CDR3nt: TGTGCCAGCAGGATAGAAAAGCAGTTCTTC
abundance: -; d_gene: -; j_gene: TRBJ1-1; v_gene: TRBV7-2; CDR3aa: CASSLSLAGNEAFF; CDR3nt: TGTGCCAGCAGCCTGTCATTGGCGGGGAATGAAGCTTTCTTT
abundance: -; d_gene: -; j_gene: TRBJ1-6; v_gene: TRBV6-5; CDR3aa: CASSYLSANSPLHF; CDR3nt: TGTGCCAGCAGTTACTTGTCGGCTAATTCACCCCTCCACTTT
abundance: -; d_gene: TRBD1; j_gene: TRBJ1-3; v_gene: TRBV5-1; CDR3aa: CASSLTGQGNTIYF; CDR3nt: TGCGCCAGCAGCCTAACGGGACAGGGAAACACCATATATTTT
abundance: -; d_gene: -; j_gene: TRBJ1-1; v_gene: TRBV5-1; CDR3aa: CASSPGRVPTEAFF; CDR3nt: TGCGCCAGCAGCCCCGGACGGGTGCCCACTGAAGCTTTCTTT
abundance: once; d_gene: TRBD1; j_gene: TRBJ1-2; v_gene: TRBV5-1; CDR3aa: CASSLDRGHVYGYTF; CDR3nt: TGCGCCAGCAGCTTGGACAGGGGGCATGTTTATGGCTACACCTTC
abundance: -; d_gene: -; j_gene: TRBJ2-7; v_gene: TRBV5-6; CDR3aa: CASSLPGTSYEQYF; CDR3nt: TGTGCCAGCAGCTTGCCAGGGACCTCCTACGAGCAGTACTTC
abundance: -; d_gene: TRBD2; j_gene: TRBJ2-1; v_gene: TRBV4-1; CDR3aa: CASSQVLSSGIAYNEQFF; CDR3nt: TGCGCCAGCAGCCAAGTTCTTAGTAGCGGGATTGCCTACAATGAGCAGTTCTTC
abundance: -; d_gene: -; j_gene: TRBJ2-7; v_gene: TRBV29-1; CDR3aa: CSVFAGEQYF; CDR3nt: TGCAGCGTTTTTGCAGGCGAGCAGTACTTC
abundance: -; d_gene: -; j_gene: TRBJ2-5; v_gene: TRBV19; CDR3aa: CASSSREQETQYF; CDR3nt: TGTGCCAGTAGTAGCAGGGAACAAGAGACCCAGTACTTC
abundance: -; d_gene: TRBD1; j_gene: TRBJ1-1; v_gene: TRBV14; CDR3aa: CASSLGTGGTEAFF; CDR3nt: TGTGCCAGCAGCCTGGGGACAGGGGGCACTGAAGCTTTCTTT
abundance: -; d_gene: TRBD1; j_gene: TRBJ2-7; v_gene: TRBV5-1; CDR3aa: CASSLEGQGFSYEQYF; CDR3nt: TGCGCCAGCAGCTTGGAGGGACAGGGTTTCTCCTACGAGCAGTACTTC
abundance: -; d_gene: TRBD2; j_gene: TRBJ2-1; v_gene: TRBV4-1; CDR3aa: CASSQPLAGGGNEQFF; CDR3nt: TGCGCCAGCAGCCAGCCCCTAGCGGGAGGTGGTAATGAGCAGTTCTTC